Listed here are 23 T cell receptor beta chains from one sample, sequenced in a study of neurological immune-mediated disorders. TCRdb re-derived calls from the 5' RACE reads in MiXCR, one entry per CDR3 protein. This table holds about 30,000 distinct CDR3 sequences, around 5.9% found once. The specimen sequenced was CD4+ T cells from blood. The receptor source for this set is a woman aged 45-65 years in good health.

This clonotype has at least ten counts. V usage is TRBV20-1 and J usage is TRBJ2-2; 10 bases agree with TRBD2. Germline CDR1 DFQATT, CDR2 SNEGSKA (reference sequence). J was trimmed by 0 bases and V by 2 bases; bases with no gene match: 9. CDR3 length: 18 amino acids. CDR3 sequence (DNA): TGCAGTGCTAGACTGAGGACTAGCGGACTCGCGAACACCGGGGAGCTGTTTTTT. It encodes CSARLRTSGLANTGELFF.

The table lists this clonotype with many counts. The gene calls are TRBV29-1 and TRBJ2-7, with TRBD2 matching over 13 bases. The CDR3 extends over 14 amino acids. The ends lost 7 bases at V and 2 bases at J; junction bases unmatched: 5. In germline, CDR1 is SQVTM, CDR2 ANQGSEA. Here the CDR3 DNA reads TGCAGCGCACAACTAGCGGGGGGGGCCTACGAGCAGTACTTC. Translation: CSAQLAGGAYEQYF.

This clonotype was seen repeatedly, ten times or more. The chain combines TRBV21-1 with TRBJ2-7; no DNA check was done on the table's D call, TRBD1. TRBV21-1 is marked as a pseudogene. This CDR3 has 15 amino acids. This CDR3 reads CAPWSCFQFSYEQYF. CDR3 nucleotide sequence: TGTGCCCCCTGGAGTTGTTTTCAGTTCTCCTACGAGCAGTACTTC.

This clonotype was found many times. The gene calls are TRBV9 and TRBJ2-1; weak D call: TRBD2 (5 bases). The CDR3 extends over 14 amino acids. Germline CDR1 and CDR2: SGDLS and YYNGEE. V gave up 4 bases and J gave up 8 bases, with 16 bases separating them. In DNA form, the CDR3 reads TGTGCCAGCAGCATCAAAAGCGGTATCGATGAGCAGTTCTTC. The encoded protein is CASSIKSGIDEQFF.

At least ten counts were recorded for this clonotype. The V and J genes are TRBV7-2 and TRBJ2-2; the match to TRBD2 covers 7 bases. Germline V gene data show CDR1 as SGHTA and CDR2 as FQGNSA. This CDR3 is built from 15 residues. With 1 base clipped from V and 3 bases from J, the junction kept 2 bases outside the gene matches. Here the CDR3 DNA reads TGTGCCAGCAGCTTAGTTGGGGGGGACACCGGGGAGCTGTTTTTT. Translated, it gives CASSLVGGDTGELFF.

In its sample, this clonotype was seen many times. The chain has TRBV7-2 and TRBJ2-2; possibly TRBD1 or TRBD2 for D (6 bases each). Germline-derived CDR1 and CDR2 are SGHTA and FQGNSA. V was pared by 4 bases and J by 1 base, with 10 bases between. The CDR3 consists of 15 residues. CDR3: CASSYEGGNTGELFF. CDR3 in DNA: TGTGCCAGCAGCTACGAGGGGGGGAACACCGGGGAGCTGTTTTTT.

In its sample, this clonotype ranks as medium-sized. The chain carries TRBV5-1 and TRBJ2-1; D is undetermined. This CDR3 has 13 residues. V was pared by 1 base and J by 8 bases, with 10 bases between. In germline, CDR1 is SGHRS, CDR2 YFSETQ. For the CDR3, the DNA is TGCGCCAGCAGCTTGTTGCAGTTCGATGAGCAGTTCTTC. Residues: CASSLLQFDEQFF.

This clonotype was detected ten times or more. The CDR3 nucleotides are TGTGCCACCACATCAGGGTACAATGAGCAGTTCTTC. Amino acids: CATTSGYNEQFF. J is TRBJ2-1 and V is TRBV27; weak D call: TRBD1 (5 bases). The CDR3 has 12 amino acids. Germline V lookup: CDR1 MNHEY, CDR2 SMNVEV (reference sequence). Trimming left V 10 bases short and J 4 bases short, with 11 bases between.

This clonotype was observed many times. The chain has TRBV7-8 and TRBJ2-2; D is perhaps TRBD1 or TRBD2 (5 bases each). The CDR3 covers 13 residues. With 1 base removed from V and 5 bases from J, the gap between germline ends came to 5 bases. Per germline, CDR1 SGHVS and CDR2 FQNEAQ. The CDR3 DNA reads TGTGCCAGCAGCTTAGGGGGGACCGGGGAGCTGTTTTTT. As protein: CASSLGGTGELFF.

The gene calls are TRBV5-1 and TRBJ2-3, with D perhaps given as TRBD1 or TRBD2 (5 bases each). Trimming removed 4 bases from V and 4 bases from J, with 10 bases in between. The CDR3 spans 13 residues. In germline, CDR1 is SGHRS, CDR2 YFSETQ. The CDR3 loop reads CASSRGVSDTQYF. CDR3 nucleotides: TGCGCCAGCAGCCGGGGCGTTTCAGATACGCAGTATTTT. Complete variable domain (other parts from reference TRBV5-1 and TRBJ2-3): KAGVTQTPRYLIKTRGQQVTLSCSPISGHRSVSWYQQTPGQGLQFLFEYFSETQRNKGNFPGRFSGRQFSNSRSEMNVSTLELGDSALYLCASSRGVSDTQYFGPGTRLTVL.

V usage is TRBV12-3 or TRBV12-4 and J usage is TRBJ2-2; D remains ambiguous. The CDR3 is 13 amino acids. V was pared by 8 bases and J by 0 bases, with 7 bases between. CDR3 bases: TGTGCCAGCCGCGGCGCGAACACCGGGGAGCTGTTTTTT. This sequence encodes CASRGANTGELFF.

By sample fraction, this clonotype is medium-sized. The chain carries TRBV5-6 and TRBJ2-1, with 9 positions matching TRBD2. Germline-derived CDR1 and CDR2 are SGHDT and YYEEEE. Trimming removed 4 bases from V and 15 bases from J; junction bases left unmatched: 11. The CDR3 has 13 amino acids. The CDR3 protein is CASSATSGPLGFF. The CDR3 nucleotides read TGTGCCAGCAGCGCGACTAGCGGCCCGTTAGGGTTCTTC.

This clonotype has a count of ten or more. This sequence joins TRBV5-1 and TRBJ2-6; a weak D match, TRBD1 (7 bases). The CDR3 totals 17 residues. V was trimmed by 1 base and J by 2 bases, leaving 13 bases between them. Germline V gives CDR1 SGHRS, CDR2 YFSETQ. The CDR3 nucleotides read TGCGCCAGCAGCTTGTTGCCAGGGGGGACTGGGGCCAACGTCCTGACTTTC. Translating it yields CASSLLPGGTGANVLTF.

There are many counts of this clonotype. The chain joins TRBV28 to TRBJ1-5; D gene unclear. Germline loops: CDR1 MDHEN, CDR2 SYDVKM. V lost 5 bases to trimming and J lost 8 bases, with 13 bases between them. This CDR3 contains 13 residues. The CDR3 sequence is CASSKKRVKPQHF. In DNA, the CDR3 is TGTGCCAGCAGTAAAAAGCGGGTTAAGCCCCAGCATTTT.

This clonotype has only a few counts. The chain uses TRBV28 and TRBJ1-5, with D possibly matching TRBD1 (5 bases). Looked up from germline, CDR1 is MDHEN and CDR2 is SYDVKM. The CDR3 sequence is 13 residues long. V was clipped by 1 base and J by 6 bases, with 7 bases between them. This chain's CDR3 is CASSLSGRQPQHF. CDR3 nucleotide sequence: TGTGCCAGCAGTTTATCGGGGCGTCAGCCCCAGCATTTT.

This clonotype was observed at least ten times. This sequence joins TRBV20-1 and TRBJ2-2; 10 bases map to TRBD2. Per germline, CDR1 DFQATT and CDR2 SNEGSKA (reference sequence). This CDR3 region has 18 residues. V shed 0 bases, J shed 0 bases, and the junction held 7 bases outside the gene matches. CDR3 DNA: TGCAGTGCTAGAGATAGACTAGCGGGCCTTTCGAACACCGGGGAGCTGTTTTTT. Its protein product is CSARDRLAGLSNTGELFF.

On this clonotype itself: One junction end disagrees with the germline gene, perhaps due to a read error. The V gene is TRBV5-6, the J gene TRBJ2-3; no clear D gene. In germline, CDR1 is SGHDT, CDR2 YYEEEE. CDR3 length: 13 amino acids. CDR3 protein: CASRFPSTDTQYF. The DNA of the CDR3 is TGTGCCAGCAGGTTCCCCTCCACAGATACACAGTATTTT.

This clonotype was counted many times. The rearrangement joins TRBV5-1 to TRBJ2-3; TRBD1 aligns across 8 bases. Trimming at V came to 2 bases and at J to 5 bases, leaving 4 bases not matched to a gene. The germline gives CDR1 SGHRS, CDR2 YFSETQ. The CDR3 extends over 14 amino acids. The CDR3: CASSFLTGEDTQYF. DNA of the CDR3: TGCGCCAGCAGCTTTTTGACAGGGGAAGATACGCAGTATTTT.

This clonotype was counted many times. CDR3 bases: TGTGCCAGCAGTGACTCGAGGGACAGACCCAAACTCATAAGCAATCAGCCCCAGCATTTT. Translated: CASSDSRDRPKLISNQPQHF. V gene TRBV6-4 combines with J gene TRBJ1-5; the match to TRBD1 covers 7 bases. The germline V gene encodes CDR1 MRHNA and CDR2 SNTAGT. The CDR3 loop spans 20 amino acids. With V trimmed by 0 bases and J by 1 base, 15 bases remained unmatched.

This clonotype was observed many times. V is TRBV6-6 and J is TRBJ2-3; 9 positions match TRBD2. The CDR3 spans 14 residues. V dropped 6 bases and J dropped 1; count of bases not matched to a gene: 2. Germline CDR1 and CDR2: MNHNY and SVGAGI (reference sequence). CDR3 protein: CASRAGGRTDTQYF. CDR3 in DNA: TGTGCCAGCAGAGCGGGGGGCCGCACAGATACGCAGTATTTT.

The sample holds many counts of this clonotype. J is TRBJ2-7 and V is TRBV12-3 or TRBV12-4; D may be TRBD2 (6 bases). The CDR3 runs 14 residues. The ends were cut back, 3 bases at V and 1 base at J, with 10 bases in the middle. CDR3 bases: TGTGCCAGCAGTTTGTGGGGGGTATCCTACGAGCAGTACTTC. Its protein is CASSLWGVSYEQYF.

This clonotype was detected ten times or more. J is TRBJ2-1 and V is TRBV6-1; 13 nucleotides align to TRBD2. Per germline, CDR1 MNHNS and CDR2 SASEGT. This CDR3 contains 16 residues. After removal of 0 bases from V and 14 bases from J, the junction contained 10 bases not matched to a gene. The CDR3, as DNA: TGTGCCAGCAGTGAAGCGCTTCGGACTAGCGGGGGTTTAAAGTTCTTC. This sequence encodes CASSEALRTSGGLKFF.

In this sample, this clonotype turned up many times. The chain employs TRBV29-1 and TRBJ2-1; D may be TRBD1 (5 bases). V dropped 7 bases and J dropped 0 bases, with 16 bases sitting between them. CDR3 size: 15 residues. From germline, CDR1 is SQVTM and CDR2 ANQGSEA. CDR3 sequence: CSAGQQVSSYNEQFF. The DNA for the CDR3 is TGCAGCGCTGGCCAACAGGTTAGCTCCTACAATGAGCAGTTCTTC.